This T cell receptor beta chain was sequenced in a study of shared clonotypes between healthy human individuals. The CDR3 is made up of 14 amino acids. The germline gives CDR1 SGDLS, CDR2 YYNGEE. V lost 0 bases and J 4 bases, leaving 8 bases between the germline ends. Notes on the study in general: The study generally estimated greater richness for naive than memory subsets.

It was CD45RO-negative cells, positively selected for CCR7, that made up naive CD8 cells, with terminally differentiated effector memory CD45RA+ cells excluded. This clone was detected only once. Its target is not known. At the DNA level, this CDR3 is encoded by other sequences in the same sample as well. Libraries were prepared by immunoSEQ multiplex PCR; TCRdb keeps only in-frame clonotypes and omits some of them. The sample includes some 2 million clones, about 95% seen only once; the top ten take 1.2%. Sequencing input: naive CD8+ T cells sorted from blood. The sequence came from a man between 18 and 35 years old in good health. This chain links TRBV9 with TRBJ2-1, with D tentatively TRBD1 or TRBD2 (5 bases each). CDR3 loop: CASSVEGTYNEQFF. The CDR3, as DNA: TGTGCCAGCAGCGTAGAGGGGACGTACAATGAGCAGTTCTTC.